This paragraph covers one TCR beta chain sequence. One junction end does not reproduce the germline sequence, and a read error may be involved. This entry is derived from a study of T cells in Graves' hyperthyroidism and ophthalmopathy. Study in general: Peripheral blood samples were taken at initial diagnosis, prior to any treatment.

The CDR3 spans 14 residues. Per germline, CDR1 KGHDR and CDR2 SFDVKD. Researchers took RNA transcripts and amplified the TCR beta CDR3 regions from them. Using the HTBI primer set, a first-round RT-PCR was run on the TCR CDR3. TCRdb re-analysed the multiplex PCR reads in MiXCR, keeping a single row per CDR3 protein. The data hold about 300,000 distinct CDR3 sequences, with roughly 19% observed a single time. The chain links TRBV24-1 to TRBJ2-3, with D perhaps TRBD1 (5 bases). This TCR came from a man over 45 with Graves' ophthalmopathy. Sequences were obtained from blood. Written as DNA, the CDR3 is TGTGCCATCAGTGATTTGTGGAAGGGGGATACGCAGTATTTT. Its translation is CAISDLWKGDTQYF.